Listed below are T cell receptor beta chains from one sample, sequenced in a study of human T cells and chemical hapten exposure. TCRdb used MiXCR to reprocess the RACE reads, holding one entry per CDR3 protein. In the table there are some 360,000 distinct CDR3 sequences, approximately 5.1% of which are singletons. Specimen: whole blood, collected in connection with sensitization to the hapten diphenylcyclopropenone (DPC). These receptors were collected from a woman in her fifties or sixties with alopecia areata. Some clones in this sample may be carry-over from other donors' samples. The CDR3 runs from the conserved cysteine through the conserved F or W. Fields, in order: D gene, clone size, CDR3 length, J gene, V gene, CDR3 protein, CDR3 DNA. The D gene is left open where the match is weak. Rows give clone size only sometimes, using once, few, many, or a class for an expanded clone.

>.|many|14|TRBJ1-1|TRBV27
CASSLAGDAAEAFF
TGTGCCAGCAGTTTAGCCGGGGATGCTGCTGAAGCTTTCTTT
>TRBD1|many|13|TRBJ2-1|TRBV7-3
CASSLVDRATQFF
TGTGCCAGCAGCTTAGTGGACAGGGCAACCCAGTTCTTC
>.|many|11|TRBJ1-1|TRBV20-1
CSARGNTEAFF
TGCAGCGCGAGAGGGAACACTGAAGCTTTCTTT
>.|many|14|TRBJ1-4|TRBV4-3
CASSQEGRAGKLFF
TGCGCCAGCAGCCAAGAGGGCCGGGCCGGTAAACTGTTTTTT
>.|.|14|TRBJ1-5|TRBV28
CASSEAQGSQPQHF
TGTGCCAGCAGTGAGGCCCAGGGGAGTCAGCCCCAGCATTTT
>.|many|16|TRBJ1-4|TRBV4-3
CASSQEKNSRHEKLFF
TGCGCCAGCAGCCAAGAAAAGAACAGCCGCCATGAAAAACTGTTTTTT
>.|few|15|TRBJ2-2|TRBV5-1
CASSLVIPNTGELFF
TGCGCCAGCAGCTTGGTTATCCCGAACACCGGGGAGCTGTTTTTT
>.|many|15|TRBJ2-4|TRBV29-1
CSAEEWQGAKNIQYF
TGCAGCGCTGAGGAGTGGCAGGGGGCCAAAAACATTCAGTACTTC
>.|many|15|TRBJ2-1|TRBV14
CASSFMERSYNEQFF
TGTGCCAGCAGCTTTATGGAGCGCTCCTACAATGAGCAGTTCTTC
>.|many|17|TRBJ2-1|TRBV5-6
CASSLASRIFPYNEQFF
TGTGCCAGCAGCTTGGCGTCGCGGATATTCCCCTACAATGAGCAGTTCTTC
>.|many|14|TRBJ2-1|TRBV27
CASSLEGRYNEQFF
TGTGCCAGCAGTTTAGAGGGCAGGTACAATGAGCAGTTCTTC
>.|.|13|TRBJ2-1|TRBV9
CASSVSQPNEQFF
TGTGCCAGCAGCGTAAGCCAACCCAATGAGCAGTTCTTC
>.|.|12|TRBJ2-7|TRBV7-8
CASSLTIYEQYF
TGTGCCAGCAGCCTCACAATCTACGAGCAGTACTTC
>.|many|15|TRBJ1-5|TRBV27
CASSPDIPSNQPQHF
TGTGCCAGCAGTCCAGACATACCAAGCAATCAGCCCCAGCATTTT
>.|few|15|TRBJ2-1|TRBV5-5
CASSPRAVGYNEQFF
TGTGCCAGCAGCCCCAGGGCAGTAGGGTACAATGAGCAGTTCTTC
>TRBD2|.|17|TRBJ2-3|TRBV7-2
CASSLASLAGGVDTQYF
TGTGCCAGCAGCTTAGCGAGCCTAGCGGGGGGGGTAGATACGCAGTATTTT
>TRBD1|many|13|TRBJ2-5|TRBV5-1
CASSLRQGETQYF
TGCGCCAGCAGCTTAAGACAGGGAGAGACCCAGTACTTC
>TRBD2|many|15|TRBJ2-7|TRBV5-6
CASRIEAGAFYEQYF
TGTGCCAGCAGAATTGAAGCGGGAGCATTCTACGAGCAGTACTTC
>TRBD2|many|16|TRBJ2-5|TRBV27
CASSPRLAGVLETQYF
TGTGCCAGCAGTCCCCGACTAGCGGGAGTGCTGGAGACCCAGTACTTC
>.|.|18|TRBJ1-4|TRBV4-3
CASSQDSTGIAYDEKLFF
TGCGCCAGCAGCCAGGATTCAACAGGGATCGCGTACGATGAAAAACTGTTTTTT
>TRBD1|.|13|TRBJ1-5|TRBV20-1
CSAQTGFNQPQHF
TGCAGTGCCCAGACAGGGTTTAATCAGCCCCAGCATTTT
>.|few|13|TRBJ2-3|TRBV6-6
CASSYQSADTQYF
TGTGCCAGCAGTTACCAAAGTGCGGATACGCAGTATTTT
>.|.|14|TRBJ2-1|TRBV19
CASRMRRRGDEQFF
TGTGCCAGTAGGATGAGGAGGAGGGGCGATGAGCAGTTCTTC
>TRBD1|few|18|TRBJ1-1|TRBV4-1
CASSQLPGQGDRSTEAFF
TGCGCCAGCAGCCAGCTCCCGGGACAGGGGGATAGGAGCACTGAAGCTTTCTTT
>.|few|15|TRBJ1-3|TRBV3-1
CASSSRDRGGNTIYF
TGTGCCAGCAGTTCCCGGGACCGCGGGGGAAACACCATATATTTT
>TRBD1|.|15|TRBJ1-3|TRBV6-1
CASSTGTEPGNTIYF
TGTGCCAGCAGCACCGGGACAGAGCCTGGAAACACCATATATTTT
>.|few|12|TRBJ1-4|TRBV24-1
CATSGSEEKLFF
TGTGCCACCAGTGGGTCTGAGGAAAAACTGTTTTTT
>TRBD1|many|14|TRBJ2-2|TRBV20-1
CSAETGENTGELFF
TGCAGTGCCGAGACAGGGGAGAACACCGGGGAGCTGTTTTTT
>.|many|12|TRBJ2-7|TRBV6-1
CAHRGLNGEQYF
TGTGCCCATCGCGGGTTGAATGGCGAGCAGTACTTC
>.|.|15|TRBJ2-1|TRBV11-2
CASSLVVGENNEQFF
TGTGCCAGCAGCTTAGTAGTAGGCGAAAACAATGAGCAGTTCTTC
>TRBD2|many|14|TRBJ2-1|TRBV12-3/TRBV12-4
CASSLSGTVNEQFF
TGTGCCAGCAGTTTAAGCGGGACGGTGAATGAGCAGTTCTTC
>TRBD1|.|23|TRBJ2-6|TRBV7-6
CASSLAAWDRRFTQTGGANVLTF
TGTGCCAGCAGCTTAGCTGCGTGGGACAGAAGATTCACACAAACTGGAGGGGCCAACGTCCTGACTTTC